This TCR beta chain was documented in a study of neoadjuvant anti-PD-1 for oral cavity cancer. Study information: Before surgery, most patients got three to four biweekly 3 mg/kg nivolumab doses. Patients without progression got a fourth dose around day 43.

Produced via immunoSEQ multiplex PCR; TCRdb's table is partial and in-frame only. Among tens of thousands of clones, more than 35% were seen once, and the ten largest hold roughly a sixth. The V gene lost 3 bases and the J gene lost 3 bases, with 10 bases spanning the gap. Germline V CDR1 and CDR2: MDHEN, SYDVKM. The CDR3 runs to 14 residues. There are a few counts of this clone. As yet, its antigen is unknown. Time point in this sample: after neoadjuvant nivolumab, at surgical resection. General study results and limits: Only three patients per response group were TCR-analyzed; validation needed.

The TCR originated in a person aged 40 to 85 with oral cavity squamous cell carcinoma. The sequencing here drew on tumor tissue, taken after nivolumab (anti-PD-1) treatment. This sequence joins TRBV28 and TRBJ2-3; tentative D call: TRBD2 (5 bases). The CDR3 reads CASSFGLGTDTQYF. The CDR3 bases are TGTGCCAGCAGTTTCGGACTGGGAACAGATACGCAGTATTTT.